The source of this TCR beta chain is a study of T cell changes during pregnancy in multiple sclerosis. This clone was recorded only once. This table comes from immunoSEQ multiplex PCR, and its TCRdb copy is limited to in-frame clones, with some not included. The table records fewer than 65,000 clones, over 85% of them present only once. V was clipped by 4 bases and J by 2 bases, with 9 bases between them. The CDR3 totals 14 residues. Germline V CDR1 and CDR2: LNHDA, SQIVND (reference sequence). The chain joins TRBV19 to TRBJ1-3, with D perhaps TRBD1 (5 bases). The material sequenced was peripheral blood, taken in the first trimester of pregnancy. This sequence was found in a female donor in good health, enrolled as a control in a pregnancy study. The CDR3 nucleotides read TGTGCCAGTAGTACAGGGAAGGCTGGAAACACCATATATTTT. This gives the protein CASSTGKAGNTIYF.